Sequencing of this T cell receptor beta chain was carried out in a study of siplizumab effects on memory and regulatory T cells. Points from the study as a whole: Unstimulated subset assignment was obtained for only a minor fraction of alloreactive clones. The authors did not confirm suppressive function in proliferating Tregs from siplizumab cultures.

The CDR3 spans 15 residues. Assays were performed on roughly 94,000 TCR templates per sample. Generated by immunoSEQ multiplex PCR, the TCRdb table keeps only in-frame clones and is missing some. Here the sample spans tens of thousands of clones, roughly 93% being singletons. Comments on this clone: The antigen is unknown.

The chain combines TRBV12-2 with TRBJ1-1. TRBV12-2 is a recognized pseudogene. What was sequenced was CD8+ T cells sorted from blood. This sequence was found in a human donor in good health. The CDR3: CASRFTRNMLAEAFF. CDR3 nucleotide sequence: TGTGCAAGTCGCTTTACTAGGAATATGCTGGCAGAAGCTTTCTTT.